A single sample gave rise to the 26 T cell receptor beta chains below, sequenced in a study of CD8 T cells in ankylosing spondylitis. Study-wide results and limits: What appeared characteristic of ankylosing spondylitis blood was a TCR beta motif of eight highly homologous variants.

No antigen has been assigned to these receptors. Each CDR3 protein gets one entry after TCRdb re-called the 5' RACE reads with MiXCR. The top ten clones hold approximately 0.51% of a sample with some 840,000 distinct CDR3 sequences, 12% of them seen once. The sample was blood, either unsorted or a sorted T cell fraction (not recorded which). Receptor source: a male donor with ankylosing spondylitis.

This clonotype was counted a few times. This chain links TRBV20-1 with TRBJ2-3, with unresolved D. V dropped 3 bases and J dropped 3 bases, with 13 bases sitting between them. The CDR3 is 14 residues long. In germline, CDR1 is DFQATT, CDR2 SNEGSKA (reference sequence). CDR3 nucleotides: TGCAGTGCTAGTTTCGGATCCAGTACAGATACGCAGTATTTT. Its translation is CSASFGSSTDTQYF.

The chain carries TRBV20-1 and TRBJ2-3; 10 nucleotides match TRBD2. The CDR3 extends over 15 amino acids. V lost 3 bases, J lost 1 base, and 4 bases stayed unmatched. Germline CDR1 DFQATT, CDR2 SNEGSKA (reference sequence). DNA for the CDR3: TGCAGTGCTAGGCTAGCGGGAGTTGGCACAGATACGCAGTATTTT. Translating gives CSARLAGVGTDTQYF.

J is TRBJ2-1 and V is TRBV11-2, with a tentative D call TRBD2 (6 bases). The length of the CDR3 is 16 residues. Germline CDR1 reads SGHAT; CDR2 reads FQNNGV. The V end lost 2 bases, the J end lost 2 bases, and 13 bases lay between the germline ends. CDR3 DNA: TGTGCCAGCAGCTTATCCCGGGACTCGACCTACAATGAGCAGTTCTTC. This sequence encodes CASSLSRDSTYNEQFF. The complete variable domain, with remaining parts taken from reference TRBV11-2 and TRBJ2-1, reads EAGVAQSPRYKIIEKRQSVAFWCNPISGHATLYWYQQILGQGPKLLIQFQNNGVVDDSQLPKDRFSAERLKGVDSTLKIQPAKLEDSAVYLCASSLSRDSTYNEQFFGPGTRLTVL.

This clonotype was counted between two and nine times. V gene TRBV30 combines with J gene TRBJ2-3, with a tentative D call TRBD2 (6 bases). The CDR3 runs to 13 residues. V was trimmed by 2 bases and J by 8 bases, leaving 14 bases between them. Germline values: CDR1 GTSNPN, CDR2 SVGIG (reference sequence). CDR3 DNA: TGTGCCTGGAGTCCAACCTTGGAGGGTACGCAGTATTTT. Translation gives CAWSPTLEGTQYF.

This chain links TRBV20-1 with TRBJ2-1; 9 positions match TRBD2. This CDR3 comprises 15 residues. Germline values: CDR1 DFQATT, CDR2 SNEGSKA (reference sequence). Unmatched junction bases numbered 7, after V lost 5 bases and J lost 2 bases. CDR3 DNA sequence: TGCAGTGCTTTTAGAGCGGGAGGCACCTACAATGAGCAGTTCTTC. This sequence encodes CSAFRAGGTYNEQFF.

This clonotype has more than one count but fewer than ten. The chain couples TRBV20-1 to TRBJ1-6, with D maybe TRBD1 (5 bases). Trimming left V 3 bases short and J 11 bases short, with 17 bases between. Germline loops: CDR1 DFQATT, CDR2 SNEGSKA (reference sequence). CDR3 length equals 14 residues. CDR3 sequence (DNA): TGCAGTGCTAGCTCTATCGGGGCGAGGGCACCCCTCCACTTT. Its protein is CSASSIGARAPLHF.

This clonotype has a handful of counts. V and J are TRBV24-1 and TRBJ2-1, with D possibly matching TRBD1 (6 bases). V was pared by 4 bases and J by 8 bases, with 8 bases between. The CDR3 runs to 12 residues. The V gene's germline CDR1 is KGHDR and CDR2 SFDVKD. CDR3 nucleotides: TGTGCCACCAGTGACCAGGGGTATGAGCAGTTCTTC. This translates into CATSDQGYEQFF.

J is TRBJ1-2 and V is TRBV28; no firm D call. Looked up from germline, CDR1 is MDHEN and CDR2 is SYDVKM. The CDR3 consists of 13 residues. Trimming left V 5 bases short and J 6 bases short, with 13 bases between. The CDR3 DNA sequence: TGTGCCAGCAGTGAAGAGACGGGAAATGGCTACACCTTC. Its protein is CASSEETGNGYTF.

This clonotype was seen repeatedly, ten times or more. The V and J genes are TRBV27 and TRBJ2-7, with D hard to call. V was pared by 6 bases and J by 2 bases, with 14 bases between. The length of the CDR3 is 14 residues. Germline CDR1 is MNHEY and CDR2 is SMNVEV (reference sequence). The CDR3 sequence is CASRPLWVPYEQYF. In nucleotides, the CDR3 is TGTGCCAGCAGGCCCCTCTGGGTACCCTACGAGCAGTACTTC.

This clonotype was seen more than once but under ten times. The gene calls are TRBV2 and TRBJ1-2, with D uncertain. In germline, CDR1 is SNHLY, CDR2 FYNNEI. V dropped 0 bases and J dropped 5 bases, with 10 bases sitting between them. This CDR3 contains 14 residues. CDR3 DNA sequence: TGTGCCAGCAGTGAAGCCGGAAAGAGATATGGCTACACCTTC. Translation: CASSEAGKRYGYTF.

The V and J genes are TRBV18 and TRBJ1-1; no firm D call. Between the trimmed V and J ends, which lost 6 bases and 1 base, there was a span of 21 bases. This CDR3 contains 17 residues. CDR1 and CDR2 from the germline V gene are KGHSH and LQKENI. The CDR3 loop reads CASSPSQLLGGNTEAFF. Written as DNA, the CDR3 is TGTGCCAGCTCCCCAAGTCAACTCCTCGGTGGGAACACTGAAGCTTTCTTT. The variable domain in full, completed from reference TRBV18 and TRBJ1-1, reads NAGVMQNPRHLVRRRGQEARLRCSPMKGHSHVYWYRQLPEEGLKFMVYLQKENIIDESGMPKERFSAEFPKEGPSILRIQQVVRGDSAAYFCASSPSQLLGGNTEAFFGQGTRLTVV.

This CDR3 is CASSRDPNSYNEQFF. CDR3 in DNA: TGCGCCAGCAGCAGGGATCCGAATTCCTACAATGAGCAGTTCTTC. The genes are TRBV10-1 and TRBJ2-1; tentative D call: TRBD1 (5 bases). The germline V and J ends were trimmed by 6 bases and 1 base, with 13 bases remaining between them. The CDR3 length is 15 residues. Germline lookup yields CDR1 WNHNN and CDR2 SYGVQD (reference sequence).

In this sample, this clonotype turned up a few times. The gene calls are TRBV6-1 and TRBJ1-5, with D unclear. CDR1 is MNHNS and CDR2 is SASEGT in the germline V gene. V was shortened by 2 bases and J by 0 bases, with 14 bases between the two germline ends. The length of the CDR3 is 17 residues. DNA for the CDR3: TGTGCCAGCAGTGAAATGGGTTTGAGGGATAGCAATCAGCCCCAGCATTTT. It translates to CASSEMGLRDSNQPQHF.

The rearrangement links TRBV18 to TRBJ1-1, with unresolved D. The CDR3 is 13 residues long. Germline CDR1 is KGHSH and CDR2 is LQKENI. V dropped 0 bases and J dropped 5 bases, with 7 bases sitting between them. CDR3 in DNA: TGTGCCAGCTCACCACCGGGTCATACTGAAGCTTTCTTT. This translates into CASSPPGHTEAFF.

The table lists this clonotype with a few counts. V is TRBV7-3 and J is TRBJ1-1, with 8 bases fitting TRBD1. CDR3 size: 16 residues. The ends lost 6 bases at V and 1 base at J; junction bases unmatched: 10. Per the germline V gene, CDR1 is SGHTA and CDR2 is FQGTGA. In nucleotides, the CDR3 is TGTGCCAGCAGTTTACAGGGGGGGTTTCGGAACACTGAAGCTTTCTTT. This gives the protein CASSLQGGFRNTEAFF.

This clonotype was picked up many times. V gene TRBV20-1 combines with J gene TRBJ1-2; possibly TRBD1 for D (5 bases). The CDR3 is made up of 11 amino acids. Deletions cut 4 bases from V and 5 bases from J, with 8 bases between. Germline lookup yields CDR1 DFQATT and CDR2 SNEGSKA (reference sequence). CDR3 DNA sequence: TGCAGTGCTACGTGGGGGTATGGCTACACCTTC. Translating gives CSATWGYGYTF.

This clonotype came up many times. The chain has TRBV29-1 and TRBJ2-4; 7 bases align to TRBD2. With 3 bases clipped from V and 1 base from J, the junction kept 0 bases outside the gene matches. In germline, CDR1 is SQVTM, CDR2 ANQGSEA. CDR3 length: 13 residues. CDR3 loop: CSVERGAKNIQYF. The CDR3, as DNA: TGCAGCGTTGAGCGGGGGGCCAAAAACATTCAGTACTTC.

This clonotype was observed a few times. CDR3 in DNA: TGTGCCAGCGGCGGACTAGCGGGGGTATCCTACGAGCAGTACTTC. This gives the protein CASGGLAGVSYEQYF. The chain combines TRBV2 with TRBJ2-7, with 13 bases aligning to TRBD2. V was pared by 8 bases and J by 1 base, with 5 bases of the junction left unmatched. The CDR3 is made up of 15 amino acids. Germline values: CDR1 SNHLY, CDR2 FYNNEI.

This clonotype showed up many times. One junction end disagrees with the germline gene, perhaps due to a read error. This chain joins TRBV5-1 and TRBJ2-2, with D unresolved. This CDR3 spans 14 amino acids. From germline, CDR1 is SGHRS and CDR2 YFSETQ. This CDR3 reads CASSLVLNTGELFF. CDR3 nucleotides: TGTGCCAGCAGCTTGGTACTGAACACCGGGGAGCTGTTTTTT.

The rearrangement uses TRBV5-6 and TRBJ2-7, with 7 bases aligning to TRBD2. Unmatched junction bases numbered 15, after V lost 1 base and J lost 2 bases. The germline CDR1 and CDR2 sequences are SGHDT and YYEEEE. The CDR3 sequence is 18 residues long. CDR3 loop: CASSLRLADPGPPYEQYF. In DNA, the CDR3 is TGTGCCAGCAGCTTGCGTCTAGCGGACCCGGGGCCTCCCTACGAGCAGTACTTC.

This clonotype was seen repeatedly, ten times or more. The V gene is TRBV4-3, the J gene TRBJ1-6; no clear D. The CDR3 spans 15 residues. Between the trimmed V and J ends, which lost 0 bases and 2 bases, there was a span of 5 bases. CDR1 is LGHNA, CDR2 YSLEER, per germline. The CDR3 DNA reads TGCGCCAGCAGCCAAGATATGACCTATAATTCACCCCTCCACTTT. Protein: CASSQDMTYNSPLHF.

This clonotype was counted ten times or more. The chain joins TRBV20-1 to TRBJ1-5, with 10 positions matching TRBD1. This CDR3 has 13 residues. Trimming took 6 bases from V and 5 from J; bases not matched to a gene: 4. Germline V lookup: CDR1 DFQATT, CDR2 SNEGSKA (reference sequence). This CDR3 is CSASGQGDQPQHF. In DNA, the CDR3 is TGCAGTGCCTCAGGACAGGGGGATCAGCCCCAGCATTTT.

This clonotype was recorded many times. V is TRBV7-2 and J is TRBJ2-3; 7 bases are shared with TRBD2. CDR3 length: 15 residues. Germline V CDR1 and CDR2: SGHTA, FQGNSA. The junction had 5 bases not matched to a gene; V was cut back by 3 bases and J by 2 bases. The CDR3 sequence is CASSLIAGLTDTQYF. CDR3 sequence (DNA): TGTGCCAGCAGCTTGATAGCGGGCCTCACAGATACGCAGTATTTT.

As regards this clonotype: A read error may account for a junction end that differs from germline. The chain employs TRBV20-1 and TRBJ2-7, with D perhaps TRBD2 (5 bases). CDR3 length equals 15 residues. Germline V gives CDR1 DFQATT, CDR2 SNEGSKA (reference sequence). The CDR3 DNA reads TGCTGTGCTAGAGATCAGGCGGGCTTCACCTACGAGCAGTACTTC. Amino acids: CCARDQAGFTYEQYF.

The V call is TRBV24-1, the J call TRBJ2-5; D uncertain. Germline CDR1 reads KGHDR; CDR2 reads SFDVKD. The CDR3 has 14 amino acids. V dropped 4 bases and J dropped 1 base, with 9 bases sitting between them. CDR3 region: CATSEPQFQETQYF. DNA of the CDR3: TGTGCCACCAGTGAGCCACAGTTCCAAGAGACCCAGTACTTC.

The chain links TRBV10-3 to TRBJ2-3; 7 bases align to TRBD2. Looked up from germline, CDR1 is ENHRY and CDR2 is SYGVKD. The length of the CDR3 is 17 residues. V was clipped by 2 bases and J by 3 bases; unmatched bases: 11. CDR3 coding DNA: TGTGCCATCAGTGAGGGACGGGGCGGGAGTATGACAGATACGCAGTATTTT. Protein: CAISEGRGGSMTDTQYF.